These T cell receptor beta chains were read from a single sample in a study of blood T cells in healthy people across ages. Each CDR3 protein gets one entry after TCRdb re-called the 5' RACE reads with MiXCR. The sample records about 780,000 distinct CDR3 sequences, less than 60% being singletons. Sequencing was performed on blood. Source of these receptors: a man aged 80 or over in good health. Both conserved end residues are trimmed from each CDR3.

V gene	J gene	CDR3 protein
TRBV29-1	TRBJ2-4	SVREALAKNIQY
TRBV3-1	TRBJ2-1	ASSQTGTSASYNEQF
TRBV5-1	TRBJ1-2	ASSSGNDYGYT
TRBV4-1	TRBJ2-7	ASSHTGTGPYEQY
TRBV12-3/TRBV12-4	TRBJ1-1	ASSLRYTEAF
TRBV25-1	TRBJ2-7	ASESPRASYEQY
TRBV28	TRBJ2-1	ASSLPGLAGPYNEQF
TRBV2	TRBJ2-3	ASSDRGVADTQY
TRBV6-6	TRBJ1-1	ASSPRTAIMNTEAF
TRBV10-3	TRBJ1-1	AISRDREGTEAF
TRBV5-5	TRBJ2-1	ASSFAGTSRGNEQF
TRBV5-5	TRBJ2-5	ASSGDHWY
TRBV5-1	TRBJ2-1	ASSFSGSSVPEQF
TRBV10-3	TRBJ2-3	AISSGTSGELDTQY
TRBV4-3	TRBJ2-7	ASSQDSTGHRVTYEQY
TRBV29-1	TRBJ2-5	SAWGEFVQETQY
TRBV5-1	TRBJ1-1	ASSLEQGLNTEAF
TRBV19	TRBJ2-5	ASSISSGRAEAQY
TRBV21-1	TRBJ2-4	ASSKCGAGVSKNIQY
TRBV7-2	TRBJ2-1	ASSMSTAAYEQF
TRBV6-2/TRBV6-3	TRBJ2-5	ASSFPQSRSQETQY
TRBV20-1	TRBJ2-5	SASLAPHQETQY
TRBV5-5	TRBJ1-5	ASSLRDRVDQPQH
TRBV10-3	TRBJ1-5	AISGGTDQPQH
TRBV5-1	TRBJ2-7	ASSPGQDRYEQY
TRBV6-6	TRBJ1-1	ASRRDRGNTEAF
TRBV12-3/TRBV12-4	TRBJ2-7	ASTSRGYEQY
TRBV28	TRBJ2-3	ASSILASTDTQY
TRBV6-5	TRBJ2-5	ASWISGAGGETQY
TRBV7-2	TRBJ2-5	ASSPPTAGTLQETQY
TRBV6-2/TRBV6-3	TRBJ2-7	AGRTDRGRTYEQY
TRBV5-1	TRBJ2-1	ASSLAPLAGAMYEQF
TRBV20-1	TRBJ2-5	RAGITETQY
TRBV6-6	TRBJ2-5	ASSYGAGPTEQY
TRBV6-1	TRBJ2-1	ASRTNFLAGSVDEQF
TRBV12-3/TRBV12-4	-	ASRSTGSVRYEQY
TRBV7-2	TRBJ2-3	ASSSPELAEMHTDTQY
TRBV12-3/TRBV12-4	TRBJ2-3	ASSFRTRGSTDTQY
TRBV7-2	TRBJ2-6	ASSLRTSGNPGANVLT
TRBV6-1	-	ASRSSGTNEQY
TRBV9	-	ASSDDRGVWTQY
TRBV29-1	TRBJ2-5	SVEPGLANEQY
TRBV4-2	TRBJ1-1	ASSQDLYEAF
TRBV11-2	TRBJ2-1	ASSPTEGRNEQF
TRBV11-3	TRBJ2-2	ASSLGWTGGGSNTGELF
TRBV29-1	TRBJ2-1	SVEVVEQF
TRBV4-3	TRBJ2-7	ASSQGRADTYEQY
TRBV7-9	TRBJ1-2	ASSGGQGKTFLTYGYT
TRBV29-1	TRBJ2-1	SVVRELYNEQF
TRBV12-3/TRBV12-4	TRBJ2-3	ASSLPAGRGHDTQY
TRBV20-1	TRBJ2-5	SAGGGLAGVKQETQY
TRBV20-1	TRBJ2-4	SARARTGIDIQY
TRBV20-1	TRBJ2-1	SARGMREGINEQF
TRBV12-3/TRBV12-4	TRBJ1-1	ACSLGPTVNTEAF
TRBV5-1	TRBJ1-2	VSNVGGGLNYGYT
TRBV20-1	TRBJ1-5	SAGGFCNQPQH
TRBV28	TRBJ1-2	ASRPTGQGHGYT
TRBV29-1	TRBJ2-1	SVELAGAEQF
TRBV7-3	TRBJ2-2	ASSLTVGLSGELF